This TCR beta chain came from a study of molecular identifiers for immune sequencing clone quantification. Study conclusions and caveats: Spiked Jurkat TCR RNA equal to one cell could reportedly be picked out among one million naive cells. The study found clones above 20 RNA copies held over 99% of effector molecules and under 1% in naive cells.

The sample holds a few counts of this clonotype. Its antigen is still unknown. TCRdb re-analysed the PCR reads in MiXCR, keeping a single row per CDR3 protein. Of 490,000 or so distinct CDR3 sequences listed, about 20% are singletons. V dropped 5 bases and J dropped 2 bases, with 17 bases sitting between them. The CDR3 is 16 residues long. From germline, CDR1 is MNHEY and CDR2 SMNVEV (reference sequence). This clonotype originated in a human donor in good health. Some libraries in this study had Jurkat cell RNA spiked in. The sample comprised naive CD8+ T cells from blood, with Jurkat cell RNA spiked in. The subset is: FACS-sorted CD8+CD4-CCR7+CD45RA+ naive T cells. The chain uses TRBV27 and TRBJ2-3; D assignment may be TRBD1 or TRBD2 (5 bases each). CDR3 DNA sequence: TGTGCCAGCAGTCCGGGACCCTCAACCCCCACAGATACGCAGTATTTT. This encodes CASSPGPSTPTDTQYF.